These 28 T cell receptor beta chains originate from one sample sequenced in a study of blood T cell repertoires in COVID-19. Libraries were prepared by immunoSEQ multiplex PCR; TCRdb keeps only in-frame clonotypes and omits some of them. The sample carries about 120,000 clones, about 90% recorded once. The sample was peripheral blood. All receptors come from a woman between 65 and 79 years old with acute or convalescent COVID-19.

The chain is built from TRBV3-1 (or the pseudogene TRBV3-2) and TRBJ2-5; TRBD2 matches 7 bases. Germline CDR1 reads LGHDT; CDR2 reads YNNKEL (reference sequence). The trim removed 4 bases at V and 2 bases at J, leaving 4 bases unmatched. The CDR3 extends over 14 amino acids. CDR3 sequence (DNA): TGTGCCAGCAGCCTCGGACTAGGGCAAGAGACCCAGTACTTC. Its translation: CASSLGLGQETQYF.

For the CDR3, the DNA is TGTGCCAGTAGTACCGGGGGAGCGGGGCAAGAGACCCAGTACTTC. Its translation is CASSTGGAGQETQYF. V usage is TRBV19 and J usage is TRBJ2-5; 7 bases fit TRBD2. The CDR3 is 15 residues long. The germline V gene encodes CDR1 LNHDA and CDR2 SQIVND (reference sequence). Trimming took 4 bases from V and 2 from J; bases not matched to a gene: 7. The variable domain in full, completed from reference TRBV19 and TRBJ2-5, reads DGGITQSPKYLFRKEGQNVTLSCEQNLNHDAMYWYRQDPGQGLRLIYYSQIVNDFQKGDIAEGYSVSREKKESFPLTVTSAQKNPTAFYLCASSTGGAGQETQYFGPGTRLLVL.

This chain links TRBV19 with TRBJ1-1, with a possible D match to TRBD1 (6 bases). The CDR3 extends over 17 amino acids. The V gene's germline CDR1 is LNHDA and CDR2 SQIVND (reference sequence). V lost 3 bases and J lost 0, with 17 bases in between. In DNA, the CDR3 is TGTGCCAGTAGTATGCGACAGGCACTAAACCTGAACACTGAAGCTTTCTTT. Its protein is CASSMRQALNLNTEAFF.

The chain carries TRBV7-3 and TRBJ2-3; TRBD2 aligns across 10 bases. This CDR3 has 15 amino acids. Trimming at V came to 6 bases and at J to 8 bases, leaving 11 bases not matched to a gene. Germline-derived CDR1 and CDR2 are SGHTA and FQGTGA. For the CDR3, the DNA is TGTGCCAGCAGATCGACCGGGACTAGCGTCACTACGCAGTATTTT. Amino acid sequence: CASRSTGTSVTTQYF.

This clone was recorded a few times. The J gene is TRBJ1-2, the V gene TRBV7-2; D is uncertain. CDR3 length equals 12 residues. The germline V and J ends were trimmed by 5 bases and 5 bases, with 9 bases remaining between them. Looked up from germline, CDR1 is SGHTA and CDR2 is FQGNSA. The CDR3 loop reads CASSLRGYGYTF. In DNA, the CDR3 is TGTGCCAGCAGCCTACGAGGGTATGGCTACACCTTC. Full variable domain (missing parts from reference TRBV7-2 and TRBJ1-2): GAGVSQSPSNKVTEKGKDVELRCDPISGHTALYWYRQSLGQGLEFLIYFQGNSAPDKSGLPSDRFSAERTGGSVSTLTIQRTQQEDSAVYLCASSLRGYGYTFGSGTRLTVV.

CDR3 protein: CASSLLDRFPEAFF. CDR3 DNA sequence: TGTGCCAGCAGCCTGCTGGACAGATTCCCTGAAGCTTTCTTT. The J gene is TRBJ1-1, the V gene TRBV5-4; possible D gene TRBD1, 6 bases. The germline gives CDR1 SGHNT, CDR2 YYREEE (reference sequence). The V and J ends lost 4 bases and 6 bases respectively, with 16 bases between them. The CDR3 extends over 14 amino acids.

The rearrangement links TRBV11-2 to TRBJ1-6; D might be TRBD1 (5 bases). V lost 8 bases and J lost 0, with 11 bases in between. The CDR3 runs 15 residues. The germline V gene has CDR1 SGHAT and CDR2 FQNNGV. The CDR3, as DNA: TGTGCCAGCCGGGGGGGGAGCTCCTATAATTCACCCCTCCACTTT. Translating gives CASRGGSSYNSPLHF. The whole variable domain, filled in from reference TRBV11-2 and TRBJ1-6, reads EAGVAQSPRYKIIEKRQSVAFWCNPISGHATLYWYQQILGQGPKLLIQFQNNGVVDDSQLPKDRFSAERLKGVDSTLKIQPAKLEDSAVYLCASRGGSSYNSPLHFGNGTRLTVT.

The J gene is TRBJ1-2, the V gene TRBV15; D possibly corresponds to TRBD1 (5 bases). Germline values: CDR1 LNHNV, CDR2 YYDKDF (reference sequence). The CDR3 contains 16 residues. The ends were cut back, 1 base at V and 2 bases at J, with 14 bases in the middle. The CDR3 bases are TGTGCCACCAGCAGAGGCTTCACGGGGGGGAACTATGGCTACACCTTC. This translates into CATSRGFTGGNYGYTF. The full variable domain, in which reference TRBV15 and TRBJ1-2 provide the parts outside the CDR3, is DAMVIQNPRYQVTQFGKPVTLSCSQTLNHNVMYWYQQKSSQAPKLLFHYYDKDFNNEADTPDNFQSRRPNTSFCFLDIRSPGLGDTAMYLCATSRGFTGGNYGYTFGSGTRLTVV.

The chain is built from TRBV11-3 and TRBJ1-1; the match to TRBD1 covers 7 bases. The CDR3 loop spans 15 amino acids. Germline loops: CDR1 SGHNT, CDR2 YENEEA. V lost 5 bases, J lost 3 bases, and 9 bases stayed unmatched. CDR3 amino acids: CASSPRPGGHTEAFF. The CDR3 bases are TGTGCCAGCAGCCCACGCCCAGGGGGGCACACTGAAGCTTTCTTT.

The chain links TRBV28 to TRBJ1-6; TRBD1 matches 9 bases. Germline-derived CDR1 and CDR2 are MDHEN and SYDVKM. V lost 4 bases to trimming and J lost 9 bases; unmatched junction nucleotides: 7. The CDR3 spans 15 residues. Here the CDR3 reads CASSSAGTGLSPLHF. CDR3 nucleotide sequence: TGTGCCAGCAGTTCCGCCGGGACAGGGCTTTCACCCCTCCACTTT.

The chain joins TRBV6-5 to TRBJ1-4; no clear D. The V end lost 3 bases, the J end lost 2 bases, and 10 bases lay between the germline ends. There are 15 residues in the CDR3. The germline V gene has CDR1 MNHEY and CDR2 SVGAGI. The CDR3 sequence: CASSYEGGTNEKLFF. In DNA, the CDR3 is TGTGCCAGCAGTTATGAGGGTGGGACTAATGAAAAACTGTTTTTT.

On this clone itself: Sequence at one end of the junction differs from germline and may be a read error. The chain joins TRBV9 to TRBJ1-6; no clear D. The germline CDR1 and CDR2 sequences are SGDLS and YYNGEE. The CDR3 sequence is 16 residues long. CDR3 DNA sequence: TGTGCCAGCAGCGTAGGTGGCCCTCCTCTTAATTCGCCCCTCCACTTT. Translating gives CASSVGGPPLNSPLHF. Full variable domain (outside the CDR3, taken from reference TRBV9 and TRBJ1-6): DSGVTQTPKHLITATGQRVTLRCSPRSGDLSVYWYQQSLDQGLQFLIQYYNGEERAKGNILERFSAQQFPDLHSELNLSSLELGDSALYFCASSVGGPPLNSPLHFGNGTRLTVT.

The V and J genes are TRBV3-1 (or the pseudogene TRBV3-2) and TRBJ1-1, with 7 positions matching TRBD1. CDR1 and CDR2 from the germline V gene are LGHDT and YNNKEL (reference sequence). The CDR3 contains 15 residues. Trimming at V came to 4 bases and at J to 0 bases, leaving 5 bases not matched to a gene. The chain's CDR3 is CASSPRGQMNTEAFF. CDR3 DNA: TGTGCCAGCAGCCCCCGGGGACAGATGAACACTGAAGCTTTCTTT.

This chain uses TRBV3-1 (or the pseudogene TRBV3-2) with TRBJ1-6; D ambiguous. This CDR3 has 18 residues. Looked up from germline, CDR1 is LGHDT and CDR2 is YNNKEL (reference sequence). Deletions cut 0 bases from V and 0 bases from J, with 12 bases between. CDR3 bases: TGTGCCAGCAGCCAAGATCGGTGGGCTGTCTCCTATAATTCACCCCTCCACTTT. Its protein is CASSQDRWAVSYNSPLHF.

This clone was recorded once. J is TRBJ2-2 and V is TRBV5-6, with D perhaps TRBD1 (6 bases). The length of the CDR3 is 14 residues. V dropped 3 bases and J dropped 6 bases, with 12 bases sitting between them. Germline lookup yields CDR1 SGHDT and CDR2 YYEEEE. Here the CDR3 DNA reads TGTGCCAGCAGCTCAGCAGGGGCCCCCGGGGAGCTGTTTTTT. Amino acids: CASSSAGAPGELFF.

The V and J genes are TRBV12-5 and TRBJ2-3; D uncertain. V lost 4 bases to trimming and J lost 2 bases, with 4 bases between them. Germline loops: CDR1 LGHNT, CDR2 FRNRAP. CDR3 size: 12 residues. In DNA, the CDR3 is TGTGCTAGTGGTTACTTCACAGATACGCAGTATTTT. Translated, it gives CASGYFTDTQYF.

The genes are TRBV6-2 or TRBV6-3 and TRBJ2-3, with 9 bases aligning to TRBD2. J was trimmed by 4 bases and V by 2 bases; bases with no gene match: 13. Germline V gene lookup returns CDR1 MNHEY and CDR2 SVGEGT. This CDR3 contains 18 residues. CDR3 loop: CASSYRAGVAGEADTQYF. For the CDR3, the DNA is TGTGCCAGCAGTTACAGGGCCGGGGTAGCGGGGGAGGCAGATACGCAGTATTTT.

V usage is TRBV10-1 and J usage is TRBJ2-7; D is ambiguous. Trimming removed 1 base at V and 2 bases at J, with 9 bases between. The CDR3 is 14 residues long. Germline CDR1 and CDR2: WNHNN and SYGVQD (reference sequence). CDR3: CASSEYEEPYEQYF. CDR3 nucleotides: TGCGCCAGCAGTGAGTACGAGGAACCCTACGAGCAGTACTTC.

This chain uses TRBV11-3 with TRBJ2-5; TRBD2 is a possible D gene (6 bases). The CDR3 spans 13 residues. The V end was cut by 3 bases, the J end by 4 bases, with 9 bases between. Per the germline V gene, CDR1 is SGHNT and CDR2 is YENEEA. This chain's CDR3 is CASSLGGLETQYF. In DNA, the CDR3 is TGTGCCAGCAGCTTGGGGGGTTTAGAGACCCAGTACTTC.

The V and J genes are TRBV19 and TRBJ1-2; D is unresolved. There are 11 residues in the CDR3. V was clipped by 6 bases and J by 6 bases, with 8 bases between them. Germline assignment: CDR1 LNHDA and CDR2 SQIVND (reference sequence). The CDR3 sequence is CASRLSDGYTF. The CDR3 DNA reads TGTGCCAGTAGACTGTCCGATGGCTACACCTTC.

In this sample, this clone turned up once. The chain combines TRBV19 with TRBJ1-1; the match to TRBD1 covers 10 bases. The CDR3 consists of 14 residues. V lost 1 base, J lost 6 bases, and 2 bases stayed unmatched. CDR1 is LNHDA, CDR2 SQIVND, per germline (reference sequence). CDR3 sequence reads: CASSIGGTGAEAFF. The DNA of the CDR3 is TGTGCCAGTAGTATAGGGGGGACAGGGGCTGAAGCTTTCTTT. Combining the CDR3 with reference TRBV19 and TRBJ1-1 gives the whole variable domain DGGITQSPKYLFRKEGQNVTLSCEQNLNHDAMYWYRQDPGQGLRLIYYSQIVNDFQKGDIAEGYSVSREKKESFPLTVTSAQKNPTAFYLCASSIGGTGAEAFFGQGTRLTVV.

The rearrangement joins TRBV27 to TRBJ2-3; 7 positions agree with TRBD2. CDR1 and CDR2 from the germline V gene are MNHEY and SMNVEV (reference sequence). The CDR3 is 16 amino acids. V trimming: 5 bases; J trimming: 6 bases; junction bases outside the gene matches: 14. Here the CDR3 DNA reads TGTGCCAGCAGTCCGCCCGGGACTATCCACCAGGATACGCAGTATTTT. Amino acid sequence: CASSPPGTIHQDTQYF.

The V gene is TRBV5-1, the J gene TRBJ1-1, with 9 nucleotides matching TRBD1. Germline CDR1 is SGHRS and CDR2 is YFSETQ. This CDR3 comprises 16 residues. Trimming at V came to 0 bases and at J to 4 bases, leaving 7 bases not matched to a gene. The DNA of the CDR3 is TGCGCCAGCAGCTTGGTCCCGACAGGGGGAGGCACTGAAGCTTTCTTT. It codes for CASSLVPTGGGTEAFF.

The rearrangement uses TRBV28 and TRBJ1-1, with 7 bases matching TRBD1. Germline lookup yields CDR1 MDHEN and CDR2 SYDVKM. The CDR3 runs to 12 residues. V was pared by 6 bases and J by 4 bases, with 2 bases of the junction left unmatched. CDR3 residues: CASSTGATEAFF. The CDR3 nucleotides are TGTGCCAGCAGCACAGGGGCCACTGAAGCTTTCTTT. Looking up the rest from reference TRBV28 and TRBJ1-1 gives the full variable domain: DVKVTQSSRYLVKRTGEKVFLECVQDMDHENMFWYRQDPGLGLRLIYFSYDVKMKEKGDIPEGYSVSREKKERFSLILESASTNQTSMYLCASSTGATEAFFGQGTRLTVV.

V usage is TRBV27 and J usage is TRBJ1-2; D ambiguous. CDR1 is MNHEY and CDR2 is SMNVEV in the germline V gene (reference sequence). V was pared by 2 bases and J by 4 bases, with 17 bases between. CDR3 size: 16 residues. The CDR3 nucleotides read TGTGCCAGCAGTTTAAAGCGGACGTTCGCCAGCTATGGCTACACCTTC. This encodes CASSLKRTFASYGYTF.

V and J are TRBV4-1 and TRBJ2-2; 14 bases are a match to TRBD2. This CDR3 has 20 residues. Germline trimming cut 5 bases from V and 4 bases from J; bases unmatched to any gene: 15. Germline V gives CDR1 MGHRA, CDR2 YSYEKL. The CDR3 region is CASSSRPTSGGASGTGELFF. As DNA, the CDR3 is TGCGCCAGCAGCTCCCGTCCGACTAGCGGGGGGGCGTCGGGCACCGGGGAGCTGTTTTTT.

The chain uses TRBV5-4 and TRBJ2-2; possible D gene TRBD2, 5 bases. The CDR3 has 14 residues. Germline assignment: CDR1 SGHNT and CDR2 YYREEE (reference sequence). V lost 7 bases and J lost 0, with 10 bases in between. CDR3 loop: CASERTPNTGELFF. The CDR3, as DNA: TGTGCCAGCGAGCGGACCCCGAACACCGGGGAGCTGTTTTTT.

V gene TRBV19 combines with J gene TRBJ2-1; 10 positions match TRBD1. Unmatched junction bases numbered 7, after V lost 7 bases and J lost 7 bases. Germline V gene data show CDR1 as LNHDA and CDR2 as SQIVND (reference sequence). This CDR3 comprises 14 residues. CDR3 protein: CASNPTGGLNEQFF. The DNA of the CDR3 is TGTGCCAGTAACCCGACAGGGGGCTTAAATGAGCAGTTCTTC.